The clone carrying this T cell receptor (beta chain) was recorded a few times. Its specificity is not known. Looked up from germline, CDR1 is GTSNPN and CDR2 is SVGIG (reference sequence). This CDR3 comprises 13 residues. V was pared by 4 bases and J by 7 bases, with 17 bases between. This entry comes from a study of cytomegalovirus exposure and HLA in healthy donors. Study-wide results and caveats: Researchers reported in a later analysis that a missense DCLRE1C variant was tied to TCR beta V- and J-gene trimming. Prior analysis indicated that the majority of TCR beta V segments exhibited productivity approximately 90% or approximately 30% of the time. The records held CMV serostatus as the only immune exposure information.

PCR was performed using 60 Vbeta and 13 Jbeta primers. Assay: immunoSEQ multiplex PCR; the TCRdb copy retains only in-frame clones and omits some. Here the sample spans 150,000 to 200,000 clones, about three quarters being singletons. Material for sequencing was PBMCs. V gene TRBV30 combines with J gene TRBJ2-7; D is possibly TRBD2 (7 bases). This clonotype was obtained from a female donor in good health and CMV-seronegative. CDR3 sequence (DNA): TGTGCCTGGAATGGGGGGGGGCCGGATGAGCAGTACTTC. It codes for CAWNGGGPDEQYF.